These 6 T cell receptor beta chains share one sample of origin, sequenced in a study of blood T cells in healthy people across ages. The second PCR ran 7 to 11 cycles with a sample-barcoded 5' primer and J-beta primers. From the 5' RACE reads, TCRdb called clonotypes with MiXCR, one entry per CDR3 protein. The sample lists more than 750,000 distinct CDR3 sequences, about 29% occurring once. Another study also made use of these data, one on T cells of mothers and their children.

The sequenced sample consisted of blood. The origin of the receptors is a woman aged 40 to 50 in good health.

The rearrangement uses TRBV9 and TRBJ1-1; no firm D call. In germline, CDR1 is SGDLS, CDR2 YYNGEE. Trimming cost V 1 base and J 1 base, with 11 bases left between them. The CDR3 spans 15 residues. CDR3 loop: CASSVKPSENTEAFF. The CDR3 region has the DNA TGTGCCAGCAGCGTAAAGCCCAGTGAGAACACTGAAGCTTTCTTT.

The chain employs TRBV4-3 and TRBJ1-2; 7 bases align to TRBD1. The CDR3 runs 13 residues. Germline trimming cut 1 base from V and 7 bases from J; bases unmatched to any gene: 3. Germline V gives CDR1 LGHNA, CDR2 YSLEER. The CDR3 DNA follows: TGCGCCAGCAGCCAAGGGGACAGAGGTGGCTACACCTTC. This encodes CASSQGDRGGYTF.

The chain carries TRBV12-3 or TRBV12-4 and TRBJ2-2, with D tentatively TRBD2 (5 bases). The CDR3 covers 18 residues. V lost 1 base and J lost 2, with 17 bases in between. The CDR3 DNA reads TGTGCCAGCAGTTTAGAGTTCGGGGTAGTAATAAACACCGGGGAGCTGTTTTTT. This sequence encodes CASSLEFGVVINTGELFF.

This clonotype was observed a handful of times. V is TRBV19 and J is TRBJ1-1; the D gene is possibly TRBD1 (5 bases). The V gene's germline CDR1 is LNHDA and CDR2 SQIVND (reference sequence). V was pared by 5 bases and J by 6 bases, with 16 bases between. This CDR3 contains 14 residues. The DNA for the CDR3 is TGTGCCAGTAGTTCACCGGCCTGGGGACCTGAAGCTTTCTTT. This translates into CASSSPAWGPEAFF.

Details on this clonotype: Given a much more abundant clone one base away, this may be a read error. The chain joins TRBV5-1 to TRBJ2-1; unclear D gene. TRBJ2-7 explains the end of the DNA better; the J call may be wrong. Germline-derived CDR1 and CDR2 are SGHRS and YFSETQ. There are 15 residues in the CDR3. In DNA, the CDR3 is TGCGCCAGCAGCTTCGATAGTACCTCCTACAATGAGCAGTACTTC. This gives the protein CASSFDSTSYNEQYF.

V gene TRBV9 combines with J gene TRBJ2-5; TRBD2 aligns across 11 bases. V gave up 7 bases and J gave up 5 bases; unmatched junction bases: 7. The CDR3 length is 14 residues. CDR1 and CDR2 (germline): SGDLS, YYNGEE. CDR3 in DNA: TGTGCCAGCTCTCGACTAGCGGGGAGGGAGACCCAGTACTTC. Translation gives CASSRLAGRETQYF.